These T cell receptor beta chains were read from a single sample in a study of blood T cell repertoires in COVID-19. Generated by immunoSEQ multiplex PCR, the TCRdb table keeps only in-frame clones and is missing some. The sample yields roughly 65,000 clones, roughly 82% seen once. Source material: peripheral blood. The source of these receptors is a human donor in a cohort sampled during active COVID-19. CDR3s include the opening cysteine and the closing phenylalanine or tryptophan. D genes are given only for firm matches. Clone size is given for some rows only: seen once, a few or many times, or a class if the clone is expanded.

NA,TRBJ1-5,TRBV4-1,NA,TGCGCCAGCAGCCACAGGGATCATCAGCCCCAGCATTTT,CASSHRDHQPQHF
TRBD2,TRBJ2-1,TRBV4-1,NA,TGCGCCAGCAGCCAAGCAGGGACTAGTTATGAGAATGAGCAGTTCTTC,CASSQAGTSYENEQFF
TRBD2,TRBJ2-4,TRBV18,NA,TGTGCCAGCTCACCACCGTGGGAGGGTGAGGCCAAAAACATTCAGTACTTC,CASSPPWEGEAKNIQYF
NA,TRBJ1-2,TRBV6-5,NA,TGTGCCACTTGTCGGTCACAGGGAAGCTATGGCTACACCTTC,CATCRSQGSYGYTF
TRBD2,TRBJ2-2,TRBV5-4,NA,TGTGCCAGCACCCATGGACTAGCGGAGAACACCGGGGAGCTGTTTTTT,CASTHGLAENTGELFF
TRBD1,TRBJ2-7,TRBV6-5,NA,TGTGCCAGCAGTCAGACAGGGGCAGGGGAGCAGTACTTC,CASSQTGAGEQYF
TRBD1,TRBJ2-7,TRBV11-1,NA,TGTGCCAGCAGCCCACAGGGGGGCACCTACGAGCAGTACTTC,CASSPQGGTYEQYF
NA,TRBJ2-7,TRBV18,NA,TGTGCCAGCTCACCAGTAGCCGACAGCTACGAGCAGTACTTC,CASSPVADSYEQYF
NA,TRBJ1-1,TRBV12-3/TRBV12-4,NA,TGTGCCAGCACCCCTCGACAGCAGTTAATTGCTTTCTTT,CASTPRQQLIAFF
NA,TRBJ2-3,TRBV12-5,NA,TGTGCTAGTGGTTTGAGTCGTGGGGGCGATACGCAGTATTTT,CASGLSRGGDTQYF
TRBD1,TRBJ1-2,TRBV6-1,NA,TGTGCCAGCAGTGAAGGGAGGGACAGGGCTGGCTACACCTTC,CASSEGRDRAGYTF
NA,TRBJ1-1,TRBV4-1,NA,TGCGCCAGCAGCCCAAGGCTAGGACAACCGGACACTGAAGCTTTCTTT,CASSPRLGQPDTEAFF
TRBD1,TRBJ1-1,TRBV16,NA,TGTGCCAGCAGCCACCGGACAGGGAAGACTGAAGCTTTCTTT,CASSHRTGKTEAFF
NA,TRBJ1-2,TRBV24-1,NA,TGTGCCACCAGTGCCCCGGGGGGAGATGGCTACACCTTC,CATSAPGGDGYTF
NA,TRBJ1-5,TRBV3-1/TRBV3-2,NA,TGTGCCAGCAGCCAAGGCAGGGTGCATCAGCCCCAGCATTTT,CASSQGRVHQPQHF
NA,TRBJ2-3,TRBV7-8,NA,TGTGCCAGCAGCTTAACACAGGTTGCAGATACGCAGTATTTT,CASSLTQVADTQYF
TRBD1,TRBJ2-2,TRBV2,NA,TGTGCCAGCGGCGGACAGGGGCGAAACACCGGGGAGCTGTTTTTT,CASGGQGRNTGELFF
NA,TRBJ1-2,TRBV28,NA,TGTGCCAGCAGGACGGTCCACAGGGACTATGGCTACACCTTC,CASRTVHRDYGYTF
NA,TRBJ1-1,TRBV13,NA,TGTGCCAGCAGCTTTCAGGGCTCCATGACTGAAGCTTTCTTT,CASSFQGSMTEAFF
NA,TRBJ1-1,TRBV3-1/TRBV3-2,NA,TGTGCCAGCAGCCAACGAGGGAAGGGAGCTTTCTTT,CASSQRGKGAFF
NA,TRBJ1-6,TRBV30,NA,TGTGCCTGGAGGGCTCGGCGGAATGGGAATTCACCCCTCCACTTT,CAWRARRNGNSPLHF
NA,TRBJ2-7,TRBV15,NA,TGTGCCACCAGCAGCCTGGGACTGGAGACCTACGAGCAGTACTTC,CATSSLGLETYEQYF
NA,TRBJ2-6,TRBV7-2,once,TGTGCCAGTACTGGGGCCAACGTCCTGACTTTC,CASTGANVLTF
NA,TRBJ1-4,TRBV6-6,NA,TGTGCCAGCAGAGCCCAGGTCCAGGAAAAACTGTTTTTT,CASRAQVQEKLFF
NA,TRBJ2-5,TRBV3-1/TRBV3-2,NA,TGTGCCAGCAGCCAATTTGCGACACAAGAGACCCAGTACTTC,CASSQFATQETQYF
TRBD1,TRBJ1-1,TRBV30,NA,TGTGGGGTGAAGGGGGCCCTACTACCTGAAGCTTTCTTT,CGVKGALLPEAFF
TRBD1,TRBJ2-3,TRBV7-9,NA,TGTGCCAGCACTAAGGACAGGGTCAGGACAGATACGCAGTATTTT,CASTKDRVRTDTQYF
TRBD1,TRBJ1-2,TRBV5-4,once,TGTGCCAGCAGCCCGGGGGGGACAGGGGATGGCTACACCTTC,CASSPGGTGDGYTF
TRBD1,TRBJ1-6,TRBV2,NA,TGTGCCAGCAGGAGACAGGGATGGAGCTCCTATAATTCACCCCTCCACTTT,CASRRQGWSSYNSPLHF
NA,TRBJ1-3,TRBV7-2,once,TGTGCCAGCAGCTTCACAGGTGTCCGGGGAAACACCATATATTTT,CASSFTGVRGNTIYF
TRBD2,TRBJ2-3,TRBV7-8,NA,TGTGCCAGCAGCTCAGAACTAGCGGGGGATACGCAGTATTTT,CASSSELAGDTQYF
NA,TRBJ2-1,TRBV4-1,few,TGCGCCAGCAGCCAACCTACAGGGATCGATGAGCAGTTCTTC,CASSQPTGIDEQFF
TRBD2,TRBJ2-3,TRBV7-9,NA,TGTGCCAGCAGCTTGGGACTAGCGGGTCCTTCGGGGTATTTT,CASSLGLAGPSGYF
NA,TRBJ1-1,TRBV5-1,NA,TGCGCCAGCAGCTTTGTAGGGGCGCGGCGGAACACTGAAGCTTTCTTT,CASSFVGARRNTEAFF
NA,TRBJ1-1,TRBV28,NA,TGTGCCAGCAGTTTCTCCTTCGATCGGGGGGAAGCTTTCTTT,CASSFSFDRGEAFF
TRBD2,TRBJ2-1,TRBV3-1/TRBV3-2,NA,TGTGCCAGCAGGCTAGCGGGGGGTAAATACAATGAGCAGTTCTTC,CASRLAGGKYNEQFF
TRBD1,TRBJ2-7,TRBV7-6,NA,TGTGCCAGCAGCAACAAAACAGGGGTGGGCCGACTCTACGAGCAGTACTTC,CASSNKTGVGRLYEQYF
NA,TRBJ2-7,TRBV7-2,NA,TGTGCCAGCAGCTTCTCCCCAGTAAGCTCCTACGAGCAGTACTTC,CASSFSPVSSYEQYF
NA,TRBJ1-3,TRBV28,few,TGTGCCAGCACATGGAGCCCCTCTGGAAACACCATATATTTT,CASTWSPSGNTIYF
TRBD2,TRBJ2-3,TRBV18,NA,TGTGCCAGCTCGGGTACTAGCGGGAGGACTAGCACAGATACGCAGTATTTT,CASSGTSGRTSTDTQYF
NA,TRBJ1-1,TRBV5-1,few,TGCGCCAGCAGCTTGGAGAGGGCCAGCGCTGAAGCTTTCTTT,CASSLERASAEAFF
NA,TRBJ1-4,TRBV5-6,NA,TGTGCCAGCAGCTTGGGTGCAGGGCATGAAAAACTGTTTTTT,CASSLGAGHEKLFF
NA,TRBJ1-4,TRBV6-2/TRBV6-3,NA,TGTGCCAGCAGTTACATTGGGCCGAAACTGTTTTTT,CASSYIGPKLFF
NA,TRBJ2-7,TRBV6-2/TRBV6-3,NA,TGTGCCAGCAGTTACTCCCTAGGGGGAACCTACGAGCAGTACTTC,CASSYSLGGTYEQYF
TRBD2,TRBJ2-3,TRBV7-9,NA,TGTGCCAGCAGCTTAGCGCTGAGCGGGGGGGCAGATACGCAGTATTTT,CASSLALSGGADTQYF
NA,TRBJ2-5,TRBV7-2,NA,TGTGCCAGCAGCCGCCAAACAGGGATAGGAGAGACCCAGTACTTC,CASSRQTGIGETQYF
NA,TRBJ1-6,TRBV7-8,NA,TGTGCCAGCAGCTTAGACAGGGATCCCCCCCTCCACTTT,CASSLDRDPPLHF
NA,TRBJ2-1,TRBV7-3,NA,TGTGCCAGCAGCTCACAACGGGGACACTTCAATGAGCAGTTCTTC,CASSSQRGHFNEQFF
NA,TRBJ1-4,TRBV13,NA,TGTGCCAGCCGCGCTTATAATGAAAAACTGTTTTTT,CASRAYNEKLFF
TRBD1,TRBJ1-5,TRBV2,NA,TGTGCCAGCAGTCTAACCGGGACAGGGTATCAGCCCCAGCATTTT,CASSLTGTGYQPQHF